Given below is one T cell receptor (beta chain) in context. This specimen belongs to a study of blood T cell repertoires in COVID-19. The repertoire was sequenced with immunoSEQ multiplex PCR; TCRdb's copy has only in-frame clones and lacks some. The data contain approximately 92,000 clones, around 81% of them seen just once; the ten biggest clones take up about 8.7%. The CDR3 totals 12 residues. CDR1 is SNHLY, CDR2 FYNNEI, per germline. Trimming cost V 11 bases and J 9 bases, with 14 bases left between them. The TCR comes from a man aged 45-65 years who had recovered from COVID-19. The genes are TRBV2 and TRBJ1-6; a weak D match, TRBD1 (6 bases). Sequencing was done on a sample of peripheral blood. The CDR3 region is CAPGTLSSPLHF. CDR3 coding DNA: TGTGCCCCCGGGACATTGAGTTCACCCCTCCACTTT.